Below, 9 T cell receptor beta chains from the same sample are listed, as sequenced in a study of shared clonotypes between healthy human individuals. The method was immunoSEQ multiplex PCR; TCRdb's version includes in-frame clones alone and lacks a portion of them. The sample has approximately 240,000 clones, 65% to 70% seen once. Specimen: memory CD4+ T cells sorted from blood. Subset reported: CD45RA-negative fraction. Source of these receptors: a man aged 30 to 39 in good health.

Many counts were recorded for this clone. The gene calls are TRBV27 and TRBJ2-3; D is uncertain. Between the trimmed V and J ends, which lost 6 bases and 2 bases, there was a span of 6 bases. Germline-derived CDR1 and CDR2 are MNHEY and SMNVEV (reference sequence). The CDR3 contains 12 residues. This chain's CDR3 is CASSKYTDTQYF. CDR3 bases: TGTGCCAGCAGCAAGTACACAGATACGCAGTATTTT.

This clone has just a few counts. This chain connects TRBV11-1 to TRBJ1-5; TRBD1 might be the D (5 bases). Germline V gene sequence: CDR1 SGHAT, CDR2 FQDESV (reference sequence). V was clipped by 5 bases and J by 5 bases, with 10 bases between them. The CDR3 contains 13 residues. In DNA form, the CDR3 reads TGTGCCAGCAGCAAGGGGACCCATCAGCCCCAGCATTTT. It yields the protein CASSKGTHQPQHF.

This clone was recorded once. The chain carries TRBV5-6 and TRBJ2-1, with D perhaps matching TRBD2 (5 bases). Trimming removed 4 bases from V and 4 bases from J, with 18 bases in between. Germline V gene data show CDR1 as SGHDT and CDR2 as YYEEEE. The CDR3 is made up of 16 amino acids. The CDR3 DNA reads TGTGCCAGCAGCCCTAGCAACAGCCAAAGGTACAATGAGCAGTTCTTC. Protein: CASSPSNSQRYNEQFF.

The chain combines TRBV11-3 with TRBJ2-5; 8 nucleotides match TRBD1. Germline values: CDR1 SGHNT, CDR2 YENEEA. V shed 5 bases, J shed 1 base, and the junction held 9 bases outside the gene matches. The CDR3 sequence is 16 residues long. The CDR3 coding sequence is TGTGCCAGCAGCGGCCGGACAGGGCTGGGCCAAGAGACCCAGTACTTC. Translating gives CASSGRTGLGQETQYF.

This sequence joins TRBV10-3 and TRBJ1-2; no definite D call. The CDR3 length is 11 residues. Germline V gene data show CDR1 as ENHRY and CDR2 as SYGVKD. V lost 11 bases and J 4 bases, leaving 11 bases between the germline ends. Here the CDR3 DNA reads TGTGCCGTCTGGCGGTCCTATGGCTACACCTTC. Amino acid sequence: CAVWRSYGYTF.

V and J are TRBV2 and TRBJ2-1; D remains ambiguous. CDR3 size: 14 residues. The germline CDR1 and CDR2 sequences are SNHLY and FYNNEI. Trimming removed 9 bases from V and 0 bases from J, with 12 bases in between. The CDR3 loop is CASNRLNSYNEQFF. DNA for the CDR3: TGTGCCAGTAATAGACTCAACTCCTACAATGAGCAGTTCTTC.

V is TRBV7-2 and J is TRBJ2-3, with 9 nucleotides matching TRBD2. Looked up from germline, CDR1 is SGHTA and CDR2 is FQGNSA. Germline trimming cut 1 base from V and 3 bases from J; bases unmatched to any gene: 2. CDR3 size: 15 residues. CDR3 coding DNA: TGTGCCAGCAGCTTAGGGCTAGCGGGGACAGATACGCAGTATTTT. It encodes CASSLGLAGTDTQYF.

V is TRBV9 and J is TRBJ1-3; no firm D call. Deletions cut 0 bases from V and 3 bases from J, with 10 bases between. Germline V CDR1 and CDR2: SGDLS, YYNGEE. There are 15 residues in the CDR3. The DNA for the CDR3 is TGTGCCAGCAGCGTAGAACAGATACTTGGAAACACCATATATTTT. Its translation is CASSVEQILGNTIYF.

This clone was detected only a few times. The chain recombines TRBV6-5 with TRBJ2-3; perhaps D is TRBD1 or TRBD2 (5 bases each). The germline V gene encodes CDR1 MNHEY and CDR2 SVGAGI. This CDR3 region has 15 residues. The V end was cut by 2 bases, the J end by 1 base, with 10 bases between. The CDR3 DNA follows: TGTGCCAGCAGTTACCAGGTGGGGGGCACAGATACGCAGTATTTT. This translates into CASSYQVGGTDTQYF.